This TCR beta chain was documented in a study of spatial heterogeneity in lung cancer. Whole-study results and caveats: Mutation tallies in tumors tracked expanded intratumoral alpha and beta TCR counts.

In TCRdb, the 5' RACE reads were re-called with MiXCR into one record per CDR3 protein. The sample holds about 17,000 distinct CDR3 sequences; about 6.3% are singletons and the top ten take around 7%. Noted time point: sample taken at primary tumor resection. The antigens these receptors bind are not known. The sequences come from lung tumor tissue, collected at surgery. The receptor set was obtained from a male donor with early-stage non-small cell lung cancer.

In its sample, this clonotype was seen many times. This beta chain is off target for a library built for alpha chains, so its abundance means little. J is TRBJ2-7 and V is TRBV3-1; 9 positions match TRBD1. CDR3 length equals 14 residues. V lost 4 bases, J lost 5 bases, and 6 bases stayed unmatched. Germline V CDR1 and CDR2: LGHDT, YNNKEL (reference sequence). In DNA, the CDR3 is TGTGCCAGCAGCCGGAACAGGGGGCTTGACGAGCAGTACTTC. This codes for CASSRNRGLDEQYF.